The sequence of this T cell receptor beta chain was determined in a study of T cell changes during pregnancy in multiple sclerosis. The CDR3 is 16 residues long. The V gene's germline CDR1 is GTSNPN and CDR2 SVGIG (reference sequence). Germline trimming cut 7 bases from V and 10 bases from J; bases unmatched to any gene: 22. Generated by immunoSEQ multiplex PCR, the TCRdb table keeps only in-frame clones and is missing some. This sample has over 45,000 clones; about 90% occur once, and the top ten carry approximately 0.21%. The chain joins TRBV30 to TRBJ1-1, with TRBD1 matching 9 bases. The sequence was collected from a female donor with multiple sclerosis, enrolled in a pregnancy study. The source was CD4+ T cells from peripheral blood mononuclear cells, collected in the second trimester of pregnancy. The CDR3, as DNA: TGTGCCTCGACTTCTAACTTAAGGGACAGGGCTTTTGCAGCTTTCTTT. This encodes CASTSNLRDRAFAAFF.